The 2 T cell receptor beta chains below all came from one sample that was sequenced in a study of blood T cell repertoires in COVID-19. Sequencing was performed with immunoSEQ multiplex PCR; in TCRdb, only in-frame clones are kept and a portion is missing. The sample has under 140,000 clones; around 68% are singletons. Sequenced material: peripheral blood. The receptors were gathered from a woman in her sixties with acute or convalescent COVID-19.

The gene calls are TRBV6-5 and TRBJ1-1; TRBD1 might be the D (5 bases). The CDR3 consists of 12 residues. In germline, CDR1 is MNHEY, CDR2 SVGAGI. Trimming left V 6 bases short and J 12 bases short, with 17 bases between. The CDR3 nucleotides are TGTGCCAGCAGGAGAGAGGCGCAGGGAACTTTCTTT. As protein: CASRREAQGTFF.

The rearrangement joins TRBV5-4 to TRBJ2-5, with TRBD2 as a possible D gene (5 bases). V dropped 0 bases and J dropped 4 bases, with 10 bases sitting between them. CDR3 length: 14 amino acids. Germline CDR1 is SGHNT and CDR2 is YYREEE (reference sequence). The DNA for the CDR3 is TGTGCCAGCAGCTTGGGAGGGATTGCAGAGACCCAGTACTTC. This gives the protein CASSLGGIAETQYF.